Shown below are 8 T cell receptor beta chains from a single sample sequenced in a study of T-cell memory formation after mild COVID-19. TCRdb reprocessed the 5' RACE reads with MiXCR, giving one entry per CDR3 protein. The sample records more than 80,000 distinct CDR3 sequences, under 15% being singletons. The material sequenced was PBMCs or a T cell subset sorted from them (not recorded which). Receptor source: an adult woman who had mild COVID-19 (a few samples of this study predate the infection). Cell type and time point are not known.

This clonotype was detected a few times. This chain connects TRBV24-1 to TRBJ1-1; D remains unclear. The CDR3 spans 12 residues. Germline V gene lookup returns CDR1 KGHDR and CDR2 SFDVKD. V was clipped by 0 bases and J by 7 bases, with 5 bases between them. CDR3 sequence reads: CATSDLPGEAFF. For the CDR3, the DNA is TGTGCCACCAGTGATTTGCCAGGTGAAGCTTTCTTT.

This clonotype was detected only a few times. The CDR3 DNA reads TGCGCCAGCAGCTTGGTGGGCAGAAGCTCTGGAAACACCATATATTTT. Protein sequence: CASSLVGRSSGNTIYF. The chain recombines TRBV5-1 with TRBJ1-3; D gene uncertain. With 0 bases removed from V and 0 bases from J, the gap between germline ends came to 10 bases. Germline V lookup: CDR1 SGHRS, CDR2 YFSETQ. CDR3 length: 16 amino acids.

V is TRBV7-6 and J is TRBJ2-3, with 7 positions matching TRBD2. CDR3 length equals 14 residues. V lost 5 bases and J lost 4; bases outside the gene matches: 6. The germline V gene has CDR1 SGHVS and CDR2 FNYEAQ. CDR3: CASSADGGADTQYF. The CDR3 bases are TGTGCCAGCAGCGCGGATGGGGGGGCAGATACGCAGTATTTT. Full variable domain (rest looked up from reference TRBV7-6 and TRBJ2-3): GAGVSQSPRYKVTKRGQDVALRCDPISGHVSLYWYRQALGQGPEFLTYFNYEAQQDKSGLPNDRFSAERPEGSISTLTIQRTEQRDSAMYRCASSADGGADTQYFGPGTRLTVL.

This clonotype was counted between two and nine times. V is TRBV27 and J is TRBJ1-1, with 8 positions matching TRBD1. This CDR3 region has 14 residues. V dropped 7 bases and J dropped 2; count of bases not matched to a gene: 6. Germline V gene sequence: CDR1 MNHEY, CDR2 SMNVEV (reference sequence). CDR3 sequence: CASKQTGVNTEAFF. CDR3 DNA sequence: TGTGCCAGCAAACAGACAGGGGTTAACACTGAAGCTTTCTTT.

The chain couples TRBV9 to TRBJ1-2, with 8 bases fitting TRBD1. The germline gives CDR1 SGDLS, CDR2 YYNGEE. This CDR3 has 15 residues. Trimming at V came to 1 base and at J to 3 bases, leaving 5 bases not matched to a gene. For the CDR3, the DNA is TGTGCCAGCAGCGTAAACAGGGGGAATGACTATGGCTACACCTTC. It is translated as CASSVNRGNDYGYTF.

This clonotype was seen a handful of times. The V and J genes are TRBV5-1 and TRBJ1-1, with 11 nucleotides matching TRBD1. This CDR3 has 14 residues. Germline loops: CDR1 SGHRS, CDR2 YFSETQ. The V gene end was trimmed by 0 bases and the J gene end by 6 bases; junction bases not matched to a gene: 1. The CDR3 DNA sequence: TGCGCCAGCAGCTTGGGGGACAGGGGGGCTGAAGCTTTCTTT. Encoded protein: CASSLGDRGAEAFF.

This clonotype was seen a handful of times. The chain is built from TRBV7-9 and TRBJ2-1; the D is unclear. The germline gives CDR1 SEHNR, CDR2 FQNEAQ (reference sequence). The CDR3 is made up of 14 amino acids. Trimming took off 5 bases at V and 8 bases at J, with 16 bases between the two ends. CDR3 nucleotide sequence: TGTGCCAGCAGCCACGAGCCTCATTCGGATGAGCAGTTCTTC. Its protein product is CASSHEPHSDEQFF.

The V gene is TRBV2, the J gene TRBJ2-3, with TRBD2 identical over 14 bases. The length of the CDR3 is 17 residues. J lost 0 bases, V lost 9 bases, and 8 bases had no gene match. Germline loops: CDR1 SNHLY, CDR2 FYNNEI. The CDR3 sequence: CASTGTSGGPSTDTQYF. The CDR3 DNA follows: TGTGCCAGTACCGGGACTAGCGGGGGTCCTAGCACAGATACGCAGTATTTT.